These 9 T cell receptor beta chains came from one sample sequenced in a study of cytomegalovirus exposure and HLA in healthy donors. The PCR was carried out with 60 Vbeta primers and 13 Jbeta primers. The assay was immunoSEQ multiplex PCR, and TCRdb's table has in-frame clones only and misses some. The table includes approximately 97,000 clones, 73% detected once. Sequencing was done on a sample of PBMCs. The receptors were sampled from a man aged 35 to 55 in good health and CMV-seronegative.

The chain recombines TRBV7-2 with TRBJ2-5; 8 bases are shared with TRBD1. Germline V CDR1 and CDR2: SGHTA, FQGNSA. The J segment lost 5 bases and the V segment lost 5 bases, leaving 10 bases of the junction unmatched. The CDR3 extends over 15 amino acids. CDR3 sequence: CASSRQGALGETQYF. The DNA for the CDR3 is TGTGCCAGCAGCCGGCAGGGGGCGTTAGGGGAGACCCAGTACTTC. Full variable domain (remainder filled in from reference TRBV7-2 and TRBJ2-5): GAGVSQSPSNKVTEKGKDVELRCDPISGHTALYWYRQSLGQGLEFLIYFQGNSAPDKSGLPSDRFSAERTGGSVSTLTIQRTQQEDSAVYLCASSRQGALGETQYFGPGTRLLVL.

The J gene is TRBJ1-1, the V gene TRBV7-2, with D possibly matching TRBD1 (5 bases). The CDR3 runs 15 residues. The germline V gene has CDR1 SGHTA and CDR2 FQGNSA. Deletions cut 1 base from V and 4 bases from J, with 13 bases between. CDR3 region: CASSLGGWGGTEAFF. The CDR3 DNA reads TGTGCCAGCAGCTTAGGGGGTTGGGGGGGCACTGAAGCTTTCTTT.

This clone was observed a few times. This chain connects TRBV6-5 to TRBJ1-1; 7 nucleotides agree with TRBD1. The J segment lost 4 bases and the V segment lost 4 bases, leaving 6 bases of the junction unmatched. Per the germline V gene, CDR1 is MNHEY and CDR2 is SVGAGI. This CDR3 has 14 residues. The CDR3: CASSLTQGSTEAFF. In DNA form, the CDR3 reads TGTGCCAGCAGTTTAACACAGGGGAGCACTGAAGCTTTCTTT.

Details on this clone: The same CDR3 is also encoded by other DNA sequences in this sample. The rearrangement joins TRBV15 to TRBJ2-5, with 7 bases lining up with TRBD1. The germline gives CDR1 LNHNV, CDR2 YYDKDF (reference sequence). The CDR3 runs to 14 residues. V was pared by 1 base and J by 4 bases, with 3 bases of the junction left unmatched. The DNA of the CDR3 is TGTGCCACCAGCAGAGGACAGGGTAGAGAGACCCAGTACTTC. This encodes CATSRGQGRETQYF.

The chain joins TRBV11-2 to TRBJ2-7; 9 bases match TRBD1. The germline CDR1 and CDR2 sequences are SGHAT and FQNNGV. The CDR3 contains 15 residues. V was clipped by 6 bases and J by 3 bases; unmatched bases: 9. This CDR3 is CASSQGGTGYYEQYF. The CDR3 DNA follows: TGTGCCAGCAGTCAAGGTGGGACAGGGTACTACGAGCAGTACTTC.

This chain uses TRBV18 with TRBJ1-1, with unresolved D. Trimming cost V 2 bases and J 3 bases, with 16 bases left between them. Germline V gene data show CDR1 as KGHSH and CDR2 as LQKENI. The CDR3 consists of 16 residues. CDR3: CASSPFSEGGDTEAFF. The DNA for the CDR3 is TGTGCCAGCTCACCATTCTCGGAGGGCGGGGACACTGAAGCTTTCTTT. Variable domain in full (rest from reference TRBV18 and TRBJ1-1): NAGVMQNPRHLVRRRGQEARLRCSPMKGHSHVYWYRQLPEEGLKFMVYLQKENIIDESGMPKERFSAEFPKEGPSILRIQQVVRGDSAAYFCASSPFSEGGDTEAFFGQGTRLTVV.

The chain employs TRBV27 and TRBJ1-6, with 8 bases identical to TRBD1. The germline V gene encodes CDR1 MNHEY and CDR2 SMNVEV (reference sequence). The CDR3 is made up of 17 amino acids. Trimming at V came to 5 bases and at J to 8 bases, leaving 14 bases not matched to a gene. The CDR3 region is CASSPLPTGDPHSPLHF. CDR3 bases: TGTGCCAGCAGTCCTCTCCCGACAGGGGATCCCCATTCACCCCTCCACTTT.

The chain joins TRBV7-9 to TRBJ1-1; D gene uncertain. This CDR3 has 14 residues. V lost 10 bases, J lost 2 bases, and 17 bases lay in between. CDR1 is SEHNR and CDR2 is FQNEAQ in the germline V gene (reference sequence). The CDR3 DNA is TGTGCCACCGAAATTTTACGAGTTAACACTGAAGCTTTCTTT. Encoded protein: CATEILRVNTEAFF.

This chain uses TRBV18 with TRBJ1-2; 7 bases are a match to TRBD1. The junction had 8 bases not matched to a gene; V was cut back by 6 bases and J by 1 base. This CDR3 has 15 amino acids. The germline V gene has CDR1 KGHSH and CDR2 LQKENI. Here the CDR3 reads CASSPATGDNYGYTF. DNA for the CDR3: TGTGCCAGCTCCCCCGCCACAGGGGATAACTATGGCTACACCTTC.